The T cell receptor (beta chain) described here comes from a study of shared clonotypes between healthy human individuals. Findings and limits, study-wide: Relative to their counterparts shared across all four donors, non-shared clonotypes exhibited diminished generation probabilities. Naive CD4 clonotype sharing across a few donors was about 5%.

Worth noting for this clone: What it recognizes is unknown.

Only in-frame clones appear in the TCRdb table, and some are missing; sequencing was by immunoSEQ multiplex PCR. The table records about a million clones, 70% to 80% of them present only once. V dropped 6 bases and J dropped 4 bases, with 15 bases sitting between them. Looked up from germline, CDR1 is MDHEN and CDR2 is SYDVKM. This CDR3 spans 14 amino acids. This clonotype was obtained from a man younger than 30 in good health. Some clones in this sample may be carry-over from other donors' samples. V and J are TRBV28 and TRBJ1-2; perhaps TRBD1 as D (6 bases). The sequencing input was memory CD4+ T cells from PBMCs. Specified subset: CD45RA-negative fraction. For the CDR3, the DNA is TGTGCCAGCAGAATCACCGGGACACCCTATGGCTACACCTTC. It is translated as CASRITGTPYGYTF.